The present T cell receptor (beta chain) was sequenced within a study of T-cell memory formation after mild COVID-19. Findings of the study overall: Memory sampled before infection contained some responding clones, suggesting cross-reactive memory joined.

TCRdb redid the calling of the 5' RACE reads with MiXCR, one entry per CDR3 protein. The sample carries 95,000 to 120,000 distinct CDR3 sequences, about 18% recorded once. With respect to this clonotype: What it recognizes is unknown.

CDR1 and CDR2 (germline): SEHNR, FQNEAQ (reference sequence). Trimming shortened V by 0 bases and J by 3 bases, and 14 bases separated the two germline ends. The CDR3 has 16 amino acids. The source is a man younger than 35 who had mild COVID-19 (a few samples of this study predate the infection). Cell type and time point are not known. The sample taken for sequencing was PBMCs or a T cell subset sorted from them (not recorded which). The chain uses TRBV7-9 and TRBJ1-2, with D unclear. The DNA for the CDR3 is TGTGCCAGCAGCTTAGCGATCCCCATCGGAGACTATGGCTACACCTTC. It is translated as CASSLAIPIGDYGYTF. The full variable domain, its missing parts supplied by reference TRBV7-9 and TRBJ1-2, is DTGVSQNPRHKITKRGQNVTFRCDPISEHNRLYWYRQTLGQGPEFLTYFQNEAQLEKSRLLSDRFSAERPKGSFSTLEIQRTEQGDSAMYLCASSLAIPIGDYGYTFGSGTRLTVV.